The present T cell receptor (beta chain) was sequenced within a study of T-cell reconstitution after alpha-beta-depleted transplantation in children. Germline V lookup: CDR1 SGHTA, CDR2 FQGNSA. The CDR3 has 14 residues. J gave up 6 bases and V 5 bases, and 8 bases lay outside the gene matches. Preparation of the TCRbeta library used unique molecular identifiers. A single record per CDR3 protein comes from TCRdb applying MiXCR to the PCR reads. The sample has under 450,000 distinct CDR3 sequences; 15% to 20% are singletons. This clonotype appeared a few times. The TCR was taken from a boy under three years old who had a stem cell transplant for Wiskott-Aldrich syndrome, so the T cells may come from the graft donor. This sequence joins TRBV7-2 and TRBJ2-5, with 8 bases fitting TRBD1. Sequences were derived from PBMCs, mostly from graft donor cells, sampled 360 days after TCRalphabeta/CD19-depleted stem cell transplant. This CDR3 is CASSPMSGGQTQYF. The CDR3 DNA is TGTGCCAGCAGCCCCATGTCAGGGGGCCAGACCCAGTACTTC.